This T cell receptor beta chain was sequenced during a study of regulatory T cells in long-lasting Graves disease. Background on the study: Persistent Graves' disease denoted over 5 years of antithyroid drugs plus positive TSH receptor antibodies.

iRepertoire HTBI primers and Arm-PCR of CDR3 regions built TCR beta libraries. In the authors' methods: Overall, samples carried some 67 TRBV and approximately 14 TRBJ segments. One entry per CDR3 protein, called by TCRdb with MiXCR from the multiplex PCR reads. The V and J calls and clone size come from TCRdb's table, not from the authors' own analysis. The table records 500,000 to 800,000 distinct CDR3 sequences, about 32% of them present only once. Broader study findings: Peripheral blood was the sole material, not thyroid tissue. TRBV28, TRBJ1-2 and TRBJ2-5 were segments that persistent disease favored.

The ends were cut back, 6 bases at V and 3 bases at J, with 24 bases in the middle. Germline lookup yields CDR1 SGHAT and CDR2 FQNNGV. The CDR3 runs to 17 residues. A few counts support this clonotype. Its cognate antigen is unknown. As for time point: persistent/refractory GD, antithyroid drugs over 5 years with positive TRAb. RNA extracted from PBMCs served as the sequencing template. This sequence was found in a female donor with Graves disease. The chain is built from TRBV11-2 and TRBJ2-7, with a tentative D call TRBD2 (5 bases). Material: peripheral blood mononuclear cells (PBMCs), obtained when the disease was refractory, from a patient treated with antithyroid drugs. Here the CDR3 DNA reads TGTGCCAGCAGTACCTCGGAGGCCCGCGGTTATTTCTACGAGCAGTACTTC. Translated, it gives CASSTSEARGYFYEQYF.